Listed below are T cell receptor beta chains from one sample, sequenced in a study of shared clonotypes between healthy human individuals. Repertoires were generated with immunoSEQ multiplex PCR, while TCRdb's copy carries only in-frame clones and drops some. Of about 2,500,000 clones listed, 85% to 95% are singletons. The sequencing sample was made of naive CD4+ T cells sorted from blood. The receptors derive from a man younger than 35 in good health. The CDR3 runs from the conserved cysteine through the conserved F or W. A D gene is named only where the DNA matches it firmly. Size is stated for part of the rows, as once, few or many counts, or as a class when the clone is expanded.

D gene: TRBD1
J gene: TRBJ1-4
V gene: TRBV5-1
clone size: -
CDR3 DNA: TGCGCCAGCAGCTTGTACAGGGGGCTGGAATTAACTAATGAAAAACTGTTTTTT
CDR3 protein: CASSLYRGLELTNEKLFF

D gene: TRBD2
J gene: TRBJ2-7
V gene: TRBV7-8
clone size: -
CDR3 DNA: TGTGCCAGCAGCTTGGGGGGACTAGCGGGAGGAATCTCCTACGAGCAGTACTTC
CDR3 protein: CASSLGGLAGGISYEQYF

D gene: -
J gene: TRBJ1-3
V gene: TRBV5-1
clone size: -
CDR3 DNA: TGCGCCAGCAGCTTGGGGGGCAGCTTCTCTGGAAACACCATATATTTT
CDR3 protein: CASSLGGSFSGNTIYF

D gene: -
J gene: TRBJ2-7
V gene: TRBV7-9
clone size: -
CDR3 DNA: TGTGCCAGCAGCTTAGCGGGTGTAAACGAGCAGTACTTC
CDR3 protein: CASSLAGVNEQYF

D gene: -
J gene: TRBJ2-3
V gene: TRBV6-6
clone size: -
CDR3 DNA: TGTGCCAGCCGGGGGCAGAAATACACAGATACGCAGTATTTT
CDR3 protein: CASRGQKYTDTQYF

D gene: TRBD1
J gene: TRBJ1-1
V gene: TRBV2
clone size: -
CDR3 DNA: TGTGCCAGCGGAAGACAGGGTAACACTGAAGCTTTCTTT
CDR3 protein: CASGRQGNTEAFF

D gene: -
J gene: TRBJ2-1
V gene: TRBV5-1
clone size: -
CDR3 DNA: TGCGCCAGCAGCGTTCAACAGGTGAGCTCCTACAATGAGCAGTTCTTC
CDR3 protein: CASSVQQVSSYNEQFF

D gene: TRBD2
J gene: TRBJ2-3
V gene: TRBV11-2
clone size: -
CDR3 DNA: TGTGCCAGCAGCCTCCGACTAGCGGGAGTCACAGATACGCAGTATTTT
CDR3 protein: CASSLRLAGVTDTQYF

D gene: -
J gene: TRBJ1-5
V gene: TRBV11-2
clone size: -
CDR3 DNA: TGTGCCAGCAGCTTAGAGTCAGGTTATTATAGCAATCAGCCCCAGCATTTT
CDR3 protein: CASSLESGYYSNQPQHF

D gene: TRBD2
J gene: TRBJ2-2
V gene: TRBV5-1
clone size: -
CDR3 DNA: TGCGCCAGCAGCTCCGACCTAGCGGGGAGGGCCGGGGAGCTGTTTTTT
CDR3 protein: CASSSDLAGRAGELFF

D gene: -
J gene: TRBJ1-1
V gene: TRBV7-2
clone size: -
CDR3 DNA: TGTGCCAGCAGCACTCGACTAAGCGGGAACACTGAAGCTTTCTTT
CDR3 protein: CASSTRLSGNTEAFF

D gene: -
J gene: TRBJ2-1
V gene: TRBV7-2
clone size: -
CDR3 DNA: TGTGCCAGCAGGAGATACAATGAGCAGTTCTTC
CDR3 protein: CASRRYNEQFF

D gene: TRBD1
J gene: TRBJ2-2
V gene: TRBV6-5
clone size: -
CDR3 DNA: TGTGCCAGCGGTTACCCGGGACAGGGGAACACCGGGGAGCTGTTTTTT
CDR3 protein: CASGYPGQGNTGELFF

D gene: -
J gene: TRBJ1-2
V gene: TRBV6-5
clone size: -
CDR3 DNA: TGTGCCAGCAGTTATCAGGGTAACCTTAACTATGGCTACACCTTC
CDR3 protein: CASSYQGNLNYGYTF

D gene: -
J gene: TRBJ2-3
V gene: TRBV10-2
clone size: -
CDR3 DNA: TGCGCCAGCAGTGAGCAGGGCTCAGGCACAGATACGCAGTATTTT
CDR3 protein: CASSEQGSGTDTQYF

D gene: -
J gene: TRBJ2-7
V gene: TRBV6-5
clone size: -
CDR3 DNA: TGTGCCAGCAGTGCTAAGGACCGCGGGCTTTACGAGCAGTACTTC
CDR3 protein: CASSAKDRGLYEQYF

D gene: -
J gene: TRBJ2-2
V gene: TRBV4-3
clone size: -
CDR3 DNA: TGCGCCAGCACTCGAAACTTGAACACCGGGGAGCTGTTTTTT
CDR3 protein: CASTRNLNTGELFF

D gene: -
J gene: TRBJ1-3
V gene: TRBV4-1
clone size: -
CDR3 DNA: TGCGCCAGCAGCCAAGATTACAGGAGCTCTGGAAACACCATATATTTT
CDR3 protein: CASSQDYRSSGNTIYF

D gene: -
J gene: TRBJ1-6
V gene: TRBV30
clone size: once
CDR3 DNA: TGTGCCTGGACGGGAGGGAGGGCGGCCTCACCCCTCCACTTT
CDR3 protein: CAWTGGRAASPLHF

D gene: -
J gene: TRBJ1-3
V gene: TRBV10-3
clone size: -
CDR3 DNA: TGTGCCATCAGAACAGGCGGGGGCTCTGGAAACACCATATATTTT
CDR3 protein: CAIRTGGGSGNTIYF

D gene: -
J gene: TRBJ1-6
V gene: TRBV30
clone size: -
CDR3 DNA: TGTGCCTGGAGTGTACAAGAGGCTGGCTATAATTCACCCCTCCACTTT
CDR3 protein: CAWSVQEAGYNSPLHF

D gene: -
J gene: TRBJ1-6
V gene: TRBV5-1
clone size: -
CDR3 DNA: TGCGCCAGCAGCTTGGTTAGGGATTCACCCCTCCACTTT
CDR3 protein: CASSLVRDSPLHF

D gene: TRBD1
J gene: TRBJ1-1
V gene: TRBV6-1
clone size: -
CDR3 DNA: TGTGCCAGCACCAGGGAGGGACAGTTGAACACTGAAGCTTTCTTT
CDR3 protein: CASTREGQLNTEAFF

D gene: -
J gene: TRBJ2-7
V gene: TRBV6-4
clone size: -
CDR3 DNA: TGTGCCAGCAGTGACTCGGGTCAGGGGATCTATTTATACGAGCAGTACTTC
CDR3 protein: CASSDSGQGIYLYEQYF

D gene: TRBD1
J gene: TRBJ2-7
V gene: TRBV19
clone size: -
CDR3 DNA: TGTGCCAGTAGTATATATTCCGGGACAGGGAACTACGAGCAGTACTTC
CDR3 protein: CASSIYSGTGNYEQYF

D gene: TRBD1
J gene: TRBJ2-5
V gene: TRBV6-1
clone size: -
CDR3 DNA: TGTGCCAGCAGTGCACAGGGGGCCGGGACCCAGTACTTC
CDR3 protein: CASSAQGAGTQYF

D gene: TRBD2
J gene: TRBJ2-7
V gene: TRBV2
clone size: -
CDR3 DNA: TGTGCCAGCGGACTAGCGGGGTACTCCTACGAGCAGTACTTC
CDR3 protein: CASGLAGYSYEQYF

D gene: -
J gene: TRBJ1-2
V gene: TRBV5-4
clone size: -
CDR3 DNA: TGTGCCAGCAGCTTGCCCCTTCAGGCGGGCTATGGCTACACCTTC
CDR3 protein: CASSLPLQAGYGYTF

D gene: -
J gene: TRBJ2-6
V gene: TRBV28
clone size: once
CDR3 DNA: TGTGCCAGCACTAGAACAGGGTTGGCTGGGGCCAACGTCCTGACTTTC
CDR3 protein: CASTRTGLAGANVLTF

D gene: -
J gene: TRBJ2-5
V gene: TRBV5-4
clone size: -
CDR3 DNA: TGTGCCAGCAGCTCGAGGACCCAAGAGACCCAGTACTTC
CDR3 protein: CASSSRTQETQYF

D gene: -
J gene: TRBJ2-1
V gene: TRBV11-2
clone size: -
CDR3 DNA: TGTGCCAGCAGCTCTCCCCGTGGTAGGGGCGCAGGATCCTACAATGAGCAGTTCTTC
CDR3 protein: CASSSPRGRGAGSYNEQFF

D gene: -
J gene: TRBJ2-4
V gene: TRBV11-1
clone size: -
CDR3 DNA: TGTGCCAGCAGCTCCCTTTTGGACGTAAGCAAAAACATTCAGTACTTC
CDR3 protein: CASSSLLDVSKNIQYF

D gene: TRBD2
J gene: TRBJ2-1
V gene: TRBV6-1
clone size: -
CDR3 DNA: TGTGCCAGCAGTGGTCTAGCGGGAGCCCCCTACAATGAGCAGTTCTTC
CDR3 protein: CASSGLAGAPYNEQFF

D gene: -
J gene: TRBJ1-5
V gene: TRBV19
clone size: -
CDR3 DNA: TGTGCCAGTAGTATAACCCAATACGGCAATCAGCCCCAGCATTTT
CDR3 protein: CASSITQYGNQPQHF

D gene: TRBD2
J gene: TRBJ2-3
V gene: TRBV4-1
clone size: -
CDR3 DNA: TGCGCCAGCAGCCCTTTAATAGCGGGAAGAACAGATACGCAGTATTTT
CDR3 protein: CASSPLIAGRTDTQYF

D gene: -
J gene: TRBJ2-5
V gene: TRBV4-1
clone size: -
CDR3 DNA: TGCGCCAGCAGCCCAATGAACAGGGCCGGCAGAGAGACCCAGTACTTC
CDR3 protein: CASSPMNRAGRETQYF

D gene: -
J gene: TRBJ1-2
V gene: TRBV2
clone size: -
CDR3 DNA: TGTGCCAGCAGTGAAGGTCGGACAGCGGATGGCTACACCTTC
CDR3 protein: CASSEGRTADGYTF

D gene: -
J gene: TRBJ1-1
V gene: TRBV30
clone size: -
CDR3 DNA: TGTGCCTGGAGGCCGGGACCTACGAACACTGAAGCTTTCTTT
CDR3 protein: CAWRPGPTNTEAFF

D gene: TRBD2
J gene: TRBJ2-5
V gene: TRBV5-6
clone size: -
CDR3 DNA: TGTGCCAGCAGCTTAGTTCAAGCGGGGCAAGAGACCCAGTACTTC
CDR3 protein: CASSLVQAGQETQYF

D gene: -
J gene: TRBJ2-1
V gene: TRBV5-1
clone size: few
CDR3 DNA: TGCGCCAGCAGCTTCACTGGGGGGCGGTACACCTACAATGAGCAGTTCTTC
CDR3 protein: CASSFTGGRYTYNEQFF

D gene: -
J gene: TRBJ2-3
V gene: TRBV5-4
clone size: -
CDR3 DNA: TGTGCCAGCAGCTTCTACTCTCAGGCAACAGATACGCAGTATTTT
CDR3 protein: CASSFYSQATDTQYF

D gene: TRBD1
J gene: TRBJ2-5
V gene: TRBV18
clone size: -
CDR3 DNA: TGTGCCAGCTCACCGGACAGGTCAGAGACCCAGTACTTC
CDR3 protein: CASSPDRSETQYF

D gene: -
J gene: TRBJ2-7
V gene: TRBV7-9
clone size: -
CDR3 DNA: TGTGCCAGCAGCCCCCGCCAGACCGGGGAGCAGTACTTC
CDR3 protein: CASSPRQTGEQYF

D gene: -
J gene: TRBJ2-7
V gene: TRBV25-1
clone size: -
CDR3 DNA: TGTGCCAGCAGAGGATCCACCTACGAGCAGTACTTC
CDR3 protein: CASRGSTYEQYF

D gene: -
J gene: TRBJ2-2
V gene: TRBV10-3
clone size: -
CDR3 DNA: TGTGCCATCAGTGAATATTTAGACACCGGGGAGCTGTTTTTT
CDR3 protein: CAISEYLDTGELFF

D gene: -
J gene: TRBJ2-3
V gene: TRBV18
clone size: -
CDR3 DNA: TGTGCCAGCTCACCAAACAGAGCCCCAGATACGCAGTATTTT
CDR3 protein: CASSPNRAPDTQYF

D gene: -
J gene: TRBJ2-7
V gene: TRBV6-1
clone size: -
CDR3 DNA: TGTGCCAGCACTATGGGAAAGGGAACCTACGAGCAGTACTTC
CDR3 protein: CASTMGKGTYEQYF

D gene: -
J gene: TRBJ1-1
V gene: TRBV4-2
clone size: -
CDR3 DNA: TGTGCCAGCAGCCCGGACGGACGGGGGGATTACACTGAAGCTTTCTTT
CDR3 protein: CASSPDGRGDYTEAFF

D gene: -
J gene: TRBJ2-6
V gene: TRBV4-3
clone size: -
CDR3 DNA: TGCGCCAGCAGCCAAGATTCAACGGGAAGGGTTTCCGGGGCCAACGTCCTGACTTTC
CDR3 protein: CASSQDSTGRVSGANVLTF

D gene: TRBD1
J gene: TRBJ1-1
V gene: TRBV18
clone size: -
CDR3 DNA: TGTGCCAGCTCACCATCGAGACAGGGGGGGGGCACTGAAGCTTTCTTT
CDR3 protein: CASSPSRQGGGTEAFF

D gene: -
J gene: TRBJ2-5
V gene: TRBV5-1
clone size: -
CDR3 DNA: TGCGCCAGCAGCTTGGGACCCTCTTCGGGGGAGACCCAGTACTTC
CDR3 protein: CASSLGPSSGETQYF